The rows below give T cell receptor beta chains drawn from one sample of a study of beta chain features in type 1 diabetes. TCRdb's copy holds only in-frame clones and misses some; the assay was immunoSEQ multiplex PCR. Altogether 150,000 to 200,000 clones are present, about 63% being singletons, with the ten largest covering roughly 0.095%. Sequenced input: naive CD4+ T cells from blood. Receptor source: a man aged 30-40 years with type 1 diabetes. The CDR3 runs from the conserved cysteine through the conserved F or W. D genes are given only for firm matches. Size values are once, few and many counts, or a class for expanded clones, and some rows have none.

CDR3 DNA: TGTGCCAGCAACTTGAGGGGAAATCTGGTAAACACCATATATTTT
CDR3 protein: CASNLRGNLVNTIYF
J gene: TRBJ1-3
V gene: TRBV5-6
D gene: .
clone size: .

CDR3 DNA: TGTGCCAGCAGCTTAGGACGGGTGCGATACAATGAGCAGTTCTTC
CDR3 protein: CASSLGRVRYNEQFF
J gene: TRBJ2-1
V gene: TRBV7-8
D gene: .
clone size: .

CDR3 DNA: TGTGCCTGGAGTCGGGGCGACTCTGGCTACACCTTC
CDR3 protein: CAWSRGDSGYTF
J gene: TRBJ1-2
V gene: TRBV30
D gene: .
clone size: .

CDR3 DNA: TGTGCCAGCAGTTTATCGTCTAGCAACACAGATACGCAGTATTTT
CDR3 protein: CASSLSSSNTDTQYF
J gene: TRBJ2-3
V gene: TRBV27
D gene: .
clone size: .

CDR3 DNA: TGTGCCTGGAGTGGAGAGGAGGGGCAAGAGACCCAGTACTTC
CDR3 protein: CAWSGEEGQETQYF
J gene: TRBJ2-5
V gene: TRBV30
D gene: .
clone size: once

CDR3 DNA: TGTGCCAGCAGCACTAGAATGACCGGTGCGAACACCGGGGAGCTGTTTTTT
CDR3 protein: CASSTRMTGANTGELFF
J gene: TRBJ2-2
V gene: TRBV7-2
D gene: .
clone size: .

CDR3 DNA: TGCAGTGCTAGCCCTCAGGATACGCAGTATTTT
CDR3 protein: CSASPQDTQYF
J gene: TRBJ2-3
V gene: TRBV20-1
D gene: .
clone size: .

CDR3 DNA: TGTGCCAGCAGCAATCCCCGGAGCACCGGGGAGCTGTTTTTT
CDR3 protein: CASSNPRSTGELFF
J gene: TRBJ2-2
V gene: TRBV21-1
D gene: .
clone size: .

CDR3 DNA: TGTGCCAGCACCTGGGACAGAGACACCGGGGAGCTGTTTTTT
CDR3 protein: CASTWDRDTGELFF
J gene: TRBJ2-2
V gene: TRBV11-2
D gene: TRBD1
clone size: few

CDR3 DNA: TGTGCCAGCAACGACAGGGGGTACACTGAAGCTTTCTTT
CDR3 protein: CASNDRGYTEAFF
J gene: TRBJ1-1
V gene: TRBV9
D gene: TRBD1
clone size: .

CDR3 DNA: TGTGCCAGCAGCTTAGAGGGGACAGGCTCCTACAATGAGCAGTTCTTC
CDR3 protein: CASSLEGTGSYNEQFF
J gene: TRBJ2-1
V gene: TRBV7-2
D gene: TRBD1
clone size: .

CDR3 DNA: TGCAGCGTTGTTACCGGGACAGGGAGCGGCGAGCAGTACTTC
CDR3 protein: CSVVTGTGSGEQYF
J gene: TRBJ2-7
V gene: TRBV29-1
D gene: TRBD1
clone size: .

CDR3 DNA: TGTGCCAGCAGCTCAAGGGACCAAGAGCAGTACTTC
CDR3 protein: CASSSRDQEQYF
J gene: TRBJ2-7
V gene: TRBV9
D gene: .
clone size: few

CDR3 DNA: TGTGCCAGCAGCTTAGAACAGGTGAACACTGAAGCTTTCTTT
CDR3 protein: CASSLEQVNTEAFF
J gene: TRBJ1-1
V gene: TRBV7-8
D gene: .
clone size: .

CDR3 DNA: TGTGCCAGCAGCTCTGGACAGGGGAGCACAGATACGCAGTATTTT
CDR3 protein: CASSSGQGSTDTQYF
J gene: TRBJ2-3
V gene: TRBV7-2
D gene: TRBD1
clone size: .

CDR3 DNA: TGTGCCATCTCCTCGGGACTAGACTATGGCTACACCTTC
CDR3 protein: CAISSGLDYGYTF
J gene: TRBJ1-2
V gene: TRBV10-3
D gene: .
clone size: .

CDR3 DNA: TGTGCCAGCAGCTCTTGGTCCCAGGGTGTTGGTAATGAGCAGTTCTTC
CDR3 protein: CASSSWSQGVGNEQFF
J gene: TRBJ2-1
V gene: TRBV5-4
D gene: .
clone size: .

CDR3 DNA: TGTGCCAGCAGCCCCACAGGGTGGGGGGAGACCCAGTACTTC
CDR3 protein: CASSPTGWGETQYF
J gene: TRBJ2-5
V gene: TRBV7-2
D gene: .
clone size: .

CDR3 DNA: TGCAGCGTTGAGGCGAGCTCTGGGGCCAACGTCCTGACTTTC
CDR3 protein: CSVEASSGANVLTF
J gene: TRBJ2-6
V gene: TRBV29-1
D gene: .
clone size: .

CDR3 DNA: TGCGCCAGCAGCCAAGATGGGCCTTACGGGATGTTAGCCAAAAACATTCAGTACTTC
CDR3 protein: CASSQDGPYGMLAKNIQYF
J gene: TRBJ2-4
V gene: TRBV4-3
D gene: .
clone size: .

CDR3 DNA: TGTGCCAGCAGCTCCCGGGATACCCGCCCTTACGAGCAGTACTTC
CDR3 protein: CASSSRDTRPYEQYF
J gene: TRBJ2-7
V gene: TRBV9
D gene: .
clone size: .

CDR3 DNA: TGTGCCAGCAGTTTTCAGGGGGACGAGCAGTACTTC
CDR3 protein: CASSFQGDEQYF
J gene: TRBJ2-7
V gene: TRBV6-1
D gene: TRBD1
clone size: once

CDR3 DNA: TGTGCCTGGAGTGTGAATTCCCGGGAGACCCAGTACTTC
CDR3 protein: CAWSVNSRETQYF
J gene: TRBJ2-5
V gene: TRBV30
D gene: .
clone size: few

CDR3 DNA: TGTGCCAGCAGTCCGGGATCTTACACTGAAGCTTTCTTT
CDR3 protein: CASSPGSYTEAFF
J gene: TRBJ1-1
V gene: TRBV25-1
D gene: .
clone size: .

CDR3 DNA: TGTGCCAGCAGCGTAGCTCCAGGACAAGAGACCCAGTACTTC
CDR3 protein: CASSVAPGQETQYF
J gene: TRBJ2-5
V gene: TRBV9
D gene: .
clone size: .